This T cell receptor (beta chain) is from a study of cytomegalovirus exposure and HLA in healthy donors. Primers included in the PCR were 60 Vbeta and 13 Jbeta primers. Produced via immunoSEQ multiplex PCR; TCRdb's table is partial and in-frame only. The profile shows almost 200,000 clones, roughly 77% of them singletons. The CDR3 is made up of 16 amino acids. V dropped 5 bases and J dropped 5; count of bases not matched to a gene: 6. Germline V gene lookup returns CDR1 SGHTA and CDR2 FQGNSA. The rearrangement uses TRBV7-2 and TRBJ2-5; 15 nucleotides align to TRBD2. The sequence derives from a male donor in good health and CMV-seropositive. Source material: PBMCs. CDR3 sequence: CASSPGLAGGPETQYF. CDR3 coding DNA: TGTGCCAGCAGCCCCGGACTAGCGGGAGGGCCGGAGACCCAGTACTTC.